This paragraph covers one T cell receptor (beta chain) sequence. Its target is unknown. The data originate from a study of CD8+CD57+ T cells in acquired aplastic anemia. The study, taken as a whole, reports: CD8+ Simpson's diversity showed no significant patient-control difference.

Individuals selected for sequencing had exhibited CD8+CD57+ cell expansion on flow cytometry. This CDR3 contains 13 residues. V was cut by 6 bases and J by 6 bases, with 14 bases left in between. Germline CDR1 is MNHNY and CDR2 is SVGAGI (reference sequence). It was genomic DNA that served as the template for profiling TCR beta VDJ and CDR3. MiXCR was run by TCRdb on the reads, yielding one entry per CDR3 protein. The sample gives roughly 260,000 distinct CDR3 sequences, approximately 45% of which show up once; approximately 7.8% is in the top ten. This sequence was found in a human donor with aplastic anemia. The chain recombines TRBV6-6 with TRBJ1-2; D gene unclear. The sample comprised sorted CD4+, CD8+, or CD8+CD57+ T cells (not recorded which) from PBMCs. CDR3 sequence reads: CASSLGLEDGYTF. The CDR3 DNA reads TGTGCCAGCAGCCTGGGCCTAGAGGATGGCTACACCTTC.